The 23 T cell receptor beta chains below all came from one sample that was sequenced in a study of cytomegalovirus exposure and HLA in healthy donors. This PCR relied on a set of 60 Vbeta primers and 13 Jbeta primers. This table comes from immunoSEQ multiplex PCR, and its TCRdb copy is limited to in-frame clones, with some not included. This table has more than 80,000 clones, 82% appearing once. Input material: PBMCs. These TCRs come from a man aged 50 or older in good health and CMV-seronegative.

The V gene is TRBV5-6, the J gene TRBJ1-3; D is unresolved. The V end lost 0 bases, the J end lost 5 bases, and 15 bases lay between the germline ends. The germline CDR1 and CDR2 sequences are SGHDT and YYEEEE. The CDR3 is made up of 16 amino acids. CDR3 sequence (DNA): TGTGCCAGCAGCTTGGTGGTAGGCGGTTCTAGAAACACCATATATTTT. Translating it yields CASSLVVGGSRNTIYF.

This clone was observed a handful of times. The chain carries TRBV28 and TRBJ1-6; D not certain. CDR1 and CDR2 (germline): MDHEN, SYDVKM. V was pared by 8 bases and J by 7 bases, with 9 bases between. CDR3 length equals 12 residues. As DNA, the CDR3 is TGTGCCAGCGAGGGTGGAAATTCACCCCTCCACTTT. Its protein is CASEGGNSPLHF.

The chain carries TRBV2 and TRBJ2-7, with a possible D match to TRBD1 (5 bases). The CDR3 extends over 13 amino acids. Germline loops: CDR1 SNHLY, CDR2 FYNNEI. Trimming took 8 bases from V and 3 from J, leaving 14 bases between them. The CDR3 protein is CASHGPDSYEQYV. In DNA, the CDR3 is TGTGCCAGCCACGGCCCAGACAGCTACGAGCAGTACGTC.

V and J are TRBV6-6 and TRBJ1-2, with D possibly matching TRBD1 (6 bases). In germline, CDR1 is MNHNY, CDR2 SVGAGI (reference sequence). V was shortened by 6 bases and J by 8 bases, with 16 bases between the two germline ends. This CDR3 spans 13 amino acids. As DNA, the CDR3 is TGTGCCAGCAGGTCTCAGGGGCCGGAAGGCTACACCTTC. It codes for CASRSQGPEGYTF.

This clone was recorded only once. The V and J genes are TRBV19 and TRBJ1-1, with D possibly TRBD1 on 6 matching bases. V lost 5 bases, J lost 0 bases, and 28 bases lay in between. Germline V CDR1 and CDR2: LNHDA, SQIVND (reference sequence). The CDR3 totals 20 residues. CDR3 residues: CASSGPEGGGGGGMNTEAFF. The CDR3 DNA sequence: TGTGCCAGTAGTGGTCCGGAGGGAGGGGGAGGGGGGGGCATGAACACTGAAGCTTTCTTT.

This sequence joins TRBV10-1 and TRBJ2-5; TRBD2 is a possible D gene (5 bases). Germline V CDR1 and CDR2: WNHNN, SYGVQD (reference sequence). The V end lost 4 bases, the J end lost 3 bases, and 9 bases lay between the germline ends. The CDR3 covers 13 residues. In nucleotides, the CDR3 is TGCGCCAGCAGTGGGACCGGGGAAGAGACCCAGTACTTC. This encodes CASSGTGEETQYF.

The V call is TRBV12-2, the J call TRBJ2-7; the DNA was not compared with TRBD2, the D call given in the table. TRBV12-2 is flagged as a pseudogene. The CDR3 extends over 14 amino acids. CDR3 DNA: TGTGCAAGTCGCTTAAGGCGGGGGGGCCCCAAGCAGTACGTC. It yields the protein CASRLRRGGPKQYV.

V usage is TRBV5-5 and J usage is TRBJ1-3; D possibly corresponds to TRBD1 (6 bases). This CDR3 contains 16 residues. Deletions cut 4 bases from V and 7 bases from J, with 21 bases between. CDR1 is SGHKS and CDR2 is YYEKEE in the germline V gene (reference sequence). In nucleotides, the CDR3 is TGTGCCAGCAGCACCTTAGGGACACCGCTTGGGAACACCATATATTTT. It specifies CASSTLGTPLGNTIYF.

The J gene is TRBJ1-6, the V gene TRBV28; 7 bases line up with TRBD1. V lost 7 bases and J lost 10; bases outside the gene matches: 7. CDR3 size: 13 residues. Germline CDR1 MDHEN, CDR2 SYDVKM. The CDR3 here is CASTGRGESPLHF. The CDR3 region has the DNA TGTGCCAGCACAGGCAGGGGGGAGTCACCCCTCCACTTT.

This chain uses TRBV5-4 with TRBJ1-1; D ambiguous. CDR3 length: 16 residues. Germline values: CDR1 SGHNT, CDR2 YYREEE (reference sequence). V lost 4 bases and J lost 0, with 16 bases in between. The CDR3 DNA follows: TGTGCCAGCAGCGGTTTGTCACAGTCGATGAACACTGAAGCTTTCTTT. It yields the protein CASSGLSQSMNTEAFF.

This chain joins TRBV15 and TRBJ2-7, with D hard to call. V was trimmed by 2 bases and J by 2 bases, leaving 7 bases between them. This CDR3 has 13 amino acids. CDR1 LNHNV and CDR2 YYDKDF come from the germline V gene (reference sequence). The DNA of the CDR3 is TGTGCCACCAGCAGACCCCCAGCCTACGAGCAGTACTTC. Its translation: CATSRPPAYEQYF.

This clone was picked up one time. Here the CDR3 DNA reads TGTGCCAGCAGCGTAGCGCCCCCCGGTGAGCAGTTCTTC. Translated, it gives CASSVAPPGEQFF. The chain combines TRBV9 with TRBJ2-1; unclear D gene. The V end was cut by 0 bases, the J end by 9 bases, with 10 bases between. Germline lookup yields CDR1 SGDLS and CDR2 YYNGEE. The length of the CDR3 is 13 residues.

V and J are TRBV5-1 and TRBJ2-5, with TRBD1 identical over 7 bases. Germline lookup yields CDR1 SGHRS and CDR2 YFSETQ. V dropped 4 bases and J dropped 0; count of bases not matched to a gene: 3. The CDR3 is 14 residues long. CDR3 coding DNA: TGCGCCAGCAGCGTAACAGGGGACCAAGAGACCCAGTACTTC. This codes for CASSVTGDQETQYF.

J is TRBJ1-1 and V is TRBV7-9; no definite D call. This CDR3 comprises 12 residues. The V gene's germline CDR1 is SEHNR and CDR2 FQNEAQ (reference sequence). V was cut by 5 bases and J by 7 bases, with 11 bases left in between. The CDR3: CASSPGEGEAFF. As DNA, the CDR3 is TGTGCCAGCAGCCCGGGTGAGGGTGAAGCTTTCTTT. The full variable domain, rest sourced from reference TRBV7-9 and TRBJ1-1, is DTGVSQNPRHKITKRGQNVTFRCDPISEHNRLYWYRQTLGQGPEFLTYFQNEAQLEKSRLLSDRFSAERPKGSFSTLEIQRTEQGDSAMYLCASSPGEGEAFFGQGTRLTVV.

CDR3 sequence: CASSIPGYEQFF. CDR3 bases: TGTGCCAGCAGTATTCCGGGTTATGAGCAGTTCTTC. This chain links TRBV27 with TRBJ2-1; D remains ambiguous. The length of the CDR3 is 12 residues. The V and J ends lost 5 bases and 8 bases respectively, with 10 bases between them. Per germline, CDR1 MNHEY and CDR2 SMNVEV (reference sequence).

DNA for the CDR3: TGCGCCAGCAGCCAAGACGACAGGGGGAGGAATGAGCAGTTCTTC. Translating gives CASSQDDRGRNEQFF. The rearrangement joins TRBV4-1 to TRBJ2-1, with 9 bases matching TRBD1. The CDR3 runs to 15 residues. CDR1 is MGHRA, CDR2 YSYEKL, per germline. Losses at the gene ends were 0 bases for V and 7 bases for J; bases not matched to a gene: 4.

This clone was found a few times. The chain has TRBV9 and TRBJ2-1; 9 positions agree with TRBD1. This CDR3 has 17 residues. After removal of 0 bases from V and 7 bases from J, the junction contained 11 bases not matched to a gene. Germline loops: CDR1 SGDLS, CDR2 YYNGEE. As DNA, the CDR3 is TGTGCCAGCAGCGTAGAGGCTTACGGGGGACAGGGAAATGAGCAGTTCTTC. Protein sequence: CASSVEAYGGQGNEQFF.

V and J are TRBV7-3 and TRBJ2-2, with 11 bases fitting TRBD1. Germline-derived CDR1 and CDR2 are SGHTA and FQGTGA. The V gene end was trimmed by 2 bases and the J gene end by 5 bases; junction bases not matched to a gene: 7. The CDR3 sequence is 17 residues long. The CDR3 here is CASSLGGQGAGTGELFF. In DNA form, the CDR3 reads TGTGCCAGCAGCTTAGGTGGACAGGGGGCAGGGACCGGGGAGCTGTTTTTT.

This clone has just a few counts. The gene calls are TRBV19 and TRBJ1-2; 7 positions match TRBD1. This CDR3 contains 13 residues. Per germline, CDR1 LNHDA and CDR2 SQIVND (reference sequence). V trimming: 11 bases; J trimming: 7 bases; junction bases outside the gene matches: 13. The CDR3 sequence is CAALGDSPGGYTF. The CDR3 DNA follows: TGTGCCGCCCTAGGGGACAGCCCAGGTGGCTACACCTTC. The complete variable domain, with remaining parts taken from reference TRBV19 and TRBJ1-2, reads DGGITQSPKYLFRKEGQNVTLSCEQNLNHDAMYWYRQDPGQGLRLIYYSQIVNDFQKGDIAEGYSVSREKKESFPLTVTSAQKNPTAFYLCAALGDSPGGYTFGSGTRLTVV.

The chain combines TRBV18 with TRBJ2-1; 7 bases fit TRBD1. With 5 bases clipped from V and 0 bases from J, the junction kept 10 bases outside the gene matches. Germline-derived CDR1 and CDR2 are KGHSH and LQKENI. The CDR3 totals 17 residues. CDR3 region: CASSIYRGPSSYNEQFF. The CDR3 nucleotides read TGTGCCAGCTCAATCTACAGGGGCCCGAGCTCCTACAATGAGCAGTTCTTC.

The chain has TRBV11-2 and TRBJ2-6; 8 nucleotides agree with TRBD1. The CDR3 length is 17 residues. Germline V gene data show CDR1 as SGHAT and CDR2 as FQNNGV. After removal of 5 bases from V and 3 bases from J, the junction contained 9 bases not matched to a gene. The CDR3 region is CASSRDRSSSGANVLTF. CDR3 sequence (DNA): TGTGCCAGCAGCCGGGACAGGTCCTCAAGTGGGGCCAACGTCCTGACTTTC.

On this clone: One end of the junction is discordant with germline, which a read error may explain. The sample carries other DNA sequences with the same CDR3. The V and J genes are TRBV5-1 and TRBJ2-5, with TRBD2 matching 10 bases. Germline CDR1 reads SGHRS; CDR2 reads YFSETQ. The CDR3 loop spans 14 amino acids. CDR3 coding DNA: TGTGCCAGCGCCTTAGCGGGGGGTTCAGAGACCCAGTACTTC. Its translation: CASALAGGSETQYF.

The CDR3, as DNA: TGCAGTGCTTACAGGGCAGGCGGACAGCATTTT. This codes for CSAYRAGGQHF. The rearrangement joins TRBV20-1 to TRBJ1-5; the D gene is possibly TRBD1 (6 bases). The germline V gene has CDR1 DFQATT and CDR2 SNEGSKA (reference sequence). The CDR3 is 11 amino acids. V lost 5 bases and J 13 bases, leaving 15 bases between the germline ends.